This T cell receptor beta chain was captured by sequencing in a study of cytomegalovirus exposure and HLA in healthy donors. Study summary: There were a few hundred genotyped donors. Of these, about 81% fell in the genetic ancestry cluster associated with self-reported Caucasian donors.

A multiplex PCR was run with 60 Vbeta primers and 13 Jbeta primers. TCRdb's table, derived via immunoSEQ multiplex PCR, lists solely in-frame clones and lacks some. This sample has around 91,000 clones, with roughly 60% found just once. The CDR3 is 14 residues long. Germline lookup yields CDR1 SGHAT and CDR2 FQNNGV. V was cut by 2 bases and J by 3 bases, with 8 bases left in between. Material for sequencing was PBMCs. The sequence was obtained from a human donor in good health. This chain connects TRBV11-2 to TRBJ2-1; D is perhaps TRBD1 (6 bases). The CDR3 bases are TGTGCCAGCAGCTTATTGACAGGCTACAATGAGCAGTTCTTC. Protein: CASSLLTGYNEQFF.